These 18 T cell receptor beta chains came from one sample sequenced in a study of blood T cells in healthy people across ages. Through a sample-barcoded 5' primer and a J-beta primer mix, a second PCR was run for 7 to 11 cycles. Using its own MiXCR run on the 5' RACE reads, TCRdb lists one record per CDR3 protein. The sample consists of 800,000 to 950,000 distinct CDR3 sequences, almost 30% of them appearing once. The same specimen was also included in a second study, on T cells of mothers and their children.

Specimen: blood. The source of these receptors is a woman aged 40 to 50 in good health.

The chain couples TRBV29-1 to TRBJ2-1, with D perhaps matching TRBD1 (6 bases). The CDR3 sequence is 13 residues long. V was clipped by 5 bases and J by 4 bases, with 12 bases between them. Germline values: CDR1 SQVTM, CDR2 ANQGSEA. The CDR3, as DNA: TGCAGCGTTCCACGGGACACATACAATGAGCAGTTCTTC. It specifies CSVPRDTYNEQFF.

In DNA, the CDR3 is TGTGTCATAGAAGACACGAACTATGGCTACACCTTC. It translates to CVIEDTNYGYTF. This chain joins TRBV6-2 or TRBV6-3 and TRBJ1-2; D is uncertain. CDR3 size: 12 residues. The germline CDR1 and CDR2 sequences are MNHEY and SVGEGT.

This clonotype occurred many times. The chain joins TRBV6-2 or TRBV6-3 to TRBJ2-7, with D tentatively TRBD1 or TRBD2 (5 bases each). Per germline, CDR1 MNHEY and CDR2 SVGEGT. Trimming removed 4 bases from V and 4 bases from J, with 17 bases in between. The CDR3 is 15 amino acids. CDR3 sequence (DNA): TGTGCCAGCAGTTCTACCGGGACCGACTCTTACGAGCAGTACTTC. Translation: CASSSTGTDSYEQYF.

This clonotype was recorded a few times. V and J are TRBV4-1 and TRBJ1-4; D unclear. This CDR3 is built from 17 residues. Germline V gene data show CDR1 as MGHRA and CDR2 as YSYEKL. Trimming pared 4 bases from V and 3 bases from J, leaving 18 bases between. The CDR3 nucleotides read TGCGCCAGCAGCCGAACCAACATGGGGTTACCTAATGAAAAACTGTTTTTT. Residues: CASSRTNMGLPNEKLFF.

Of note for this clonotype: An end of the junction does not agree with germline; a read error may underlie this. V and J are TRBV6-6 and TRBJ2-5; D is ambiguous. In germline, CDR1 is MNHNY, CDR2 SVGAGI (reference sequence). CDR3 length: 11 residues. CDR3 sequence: CTSSLGETQYF. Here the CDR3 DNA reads TGTACCAGCAGTCTGGGGGAGACCCAGTACTTC.

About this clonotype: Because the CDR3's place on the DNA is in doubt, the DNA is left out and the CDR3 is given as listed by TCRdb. The CDR3: CASSSSAGGGRVQQYF. The chain joins TRBV27 to TRBJ2-5; TRBD2, the D gene given by the table, was not confirmed from the DNA. The CDR3 has 16 amino acids, counting both end residues. The V gene's germline CDR1 is MNHEY and CDR2 SMNVEV (reference sequence).

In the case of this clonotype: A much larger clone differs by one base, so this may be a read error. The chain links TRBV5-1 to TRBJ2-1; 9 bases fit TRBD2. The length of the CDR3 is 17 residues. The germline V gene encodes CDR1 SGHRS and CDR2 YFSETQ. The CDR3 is CAGSLSLAGNSYNEQFF. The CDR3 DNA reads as TGCGCCGGCAGCTTGAGCCTAGCGGGGAACTCCTACAATGAGCAGTTCTTC.

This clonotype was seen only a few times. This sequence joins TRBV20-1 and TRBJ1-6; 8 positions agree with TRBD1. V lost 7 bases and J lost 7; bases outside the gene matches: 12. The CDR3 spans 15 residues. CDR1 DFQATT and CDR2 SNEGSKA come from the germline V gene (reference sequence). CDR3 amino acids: CSVSPGQAINSPLHF. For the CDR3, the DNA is TGCAGTGTTAGCCCGGGACAGGCTATCAATTCACCCCTCCACTTT.

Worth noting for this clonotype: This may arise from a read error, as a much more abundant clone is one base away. As DNA, the CDR3 is TGTGCCAGCAGGAGCCCGGGGTGGTCCTACAATGAGCAGTACTTC. Its protein is CASRSPGWSYNEQYF. The V gene is TRBV7-2, the J gene TRBJ2-1; D is possibly TRBD2 (5 bases). The J call is in doubt because the DNA end fits TRBJ2-7 better. Germline CDR1 and CDR2: SGHTA and FQGNSA. The CDR3 extends over 15 amino acids.

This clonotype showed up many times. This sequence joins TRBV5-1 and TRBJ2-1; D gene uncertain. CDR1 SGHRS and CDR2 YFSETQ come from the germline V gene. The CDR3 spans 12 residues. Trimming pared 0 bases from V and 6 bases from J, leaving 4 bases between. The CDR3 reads CASSLDLNEQFF. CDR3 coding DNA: TGCGCCAGCAGCTTGGACCTCAATGAGCAGTTCTTC.

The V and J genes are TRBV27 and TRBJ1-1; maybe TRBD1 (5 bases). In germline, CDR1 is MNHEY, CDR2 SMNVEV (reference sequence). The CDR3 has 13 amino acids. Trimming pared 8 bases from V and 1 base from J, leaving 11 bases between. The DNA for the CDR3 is TGTGCCAGCGGCCTGACAGCGAACACTGAAGCTTTCTTT. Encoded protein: CASGLTANTEAFF.

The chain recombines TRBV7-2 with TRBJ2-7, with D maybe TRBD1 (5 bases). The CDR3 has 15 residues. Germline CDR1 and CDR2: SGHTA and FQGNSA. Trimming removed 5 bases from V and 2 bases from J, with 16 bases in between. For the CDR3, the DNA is TGTGCCAGCAGCCGAGAACTCTCAGGGACCTACGAGCAGTACTTC. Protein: CASSRELSGTYEQYF.

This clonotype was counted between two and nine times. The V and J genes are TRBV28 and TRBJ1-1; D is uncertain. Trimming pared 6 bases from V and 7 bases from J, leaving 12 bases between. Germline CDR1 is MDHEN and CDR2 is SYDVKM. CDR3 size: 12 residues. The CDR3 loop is CASSLTVNEAFF. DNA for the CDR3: TGTGCCAGCAGCCTGACGGTTAATGAAGCTTTCTTT.

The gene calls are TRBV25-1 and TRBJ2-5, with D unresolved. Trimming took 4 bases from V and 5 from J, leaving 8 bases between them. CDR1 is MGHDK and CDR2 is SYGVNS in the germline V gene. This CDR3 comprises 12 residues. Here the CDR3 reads CASSAARETQYF. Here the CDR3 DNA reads TGTGCCAGCAGTGCAGCGAGGGAGACCCAGTACTTC. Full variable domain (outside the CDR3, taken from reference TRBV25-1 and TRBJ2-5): EADIYQTPRYLVIGTGKKITLECSQTMGHDKMYWYQQDPGMELHLIHYSYGVNSTEKGDLSSESTVSRIRTEHFPLTLESARPSHTSQYLCASSAARETQYFGPGTRLLVL.

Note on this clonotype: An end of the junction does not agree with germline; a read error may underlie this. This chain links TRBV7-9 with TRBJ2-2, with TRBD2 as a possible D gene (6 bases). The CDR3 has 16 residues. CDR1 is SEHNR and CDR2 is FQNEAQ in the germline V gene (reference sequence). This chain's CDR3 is CASSSLRGLNTGELLF. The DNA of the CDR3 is TGTGCCAGCAGCTCCTTGCGGGGCCTGAACACCGGGGAGCTGCTTTTT.

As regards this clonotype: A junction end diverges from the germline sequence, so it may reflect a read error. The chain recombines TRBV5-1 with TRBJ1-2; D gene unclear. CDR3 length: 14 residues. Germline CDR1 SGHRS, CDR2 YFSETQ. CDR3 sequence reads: CASGLGQGSYGYTF. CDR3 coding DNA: TGCGCCAGCGGCTTGGGTCAAGGGTCCTATGGCTACACCTTC.

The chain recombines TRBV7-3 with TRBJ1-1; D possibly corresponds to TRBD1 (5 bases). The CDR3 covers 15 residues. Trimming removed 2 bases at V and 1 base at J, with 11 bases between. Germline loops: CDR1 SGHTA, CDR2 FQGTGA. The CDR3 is CASSLLRAGNTEAFF. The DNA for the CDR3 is TGTGCCAGCAGCTTACTCAGGGCCGGGAACACTGAAGCTTTCTTT.

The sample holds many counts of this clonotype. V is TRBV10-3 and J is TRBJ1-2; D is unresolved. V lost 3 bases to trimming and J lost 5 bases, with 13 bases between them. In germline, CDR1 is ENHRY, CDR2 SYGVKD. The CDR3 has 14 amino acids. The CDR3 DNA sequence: TGTGCCATCAGTGACTGGGGTCTAAAATATGGCTACACCTTC. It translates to CAISDWGLKYGYTF.